This T cell receptor (beta chain) was obtained from a study of cytomegalovirus exposure and HLA in healthy donors. The PCR employed 60 Vbeta primers together with 13 Jbeta primers. Sequenced by immunoSEQ multiplex PCR; TCRdb stores in-frame clones only, minus some. The sample carries some 170,000 clones, about two thirds recorded once. V shed 5 bases and J shed 1 base, with 8 bases lying between them. The CDR3 totals 13 residues. Per the germline V gene, CDR1 is SGHTA and CDR2 is FQGNSA. Details on this clone: Its target is unknown.

Study-wide results and limits: Most sequenced TCRs were rare (though some public TCRs occurred in many donors).

Sequenced input: PBMCs. The TCR originated in a human donor in good health. The chain couples TRBV7-2 to TRBJ1-1, with D possibly being TRBD1 (6 bases). CDR3 sequence: CASSRGQNTEAFF. DNA of the CDR3: TGTGCCAGCAGCCGGGGACAGAACACTGAAGCTTTCTTT.